This T cell receptor beta chain was profiled in a study of blood T cell repertoires in COVID-19 (dated by TCRdb to 2019 to 2021). Context from the whole study: The collaborator samples originated in the United States, Italy and Spain and spanned the acute and convalescent phases of COVID-19. The prospective study material was composed of cDNA or gDNA derived from T cells, B-cell-depleted T cells, or PBMCs. The dataset comprised deeply sampled blood TCRbeta repertoires from subjects exposed to, actively infected with, or recovered from COVID-19. A freely available public database, intended as a resource for researchers studying the immune response to SARS-CoV-2, is where the repertoires were released. Samples came from the ongoing ImmuneRACE study (first 160 participants) plus 1,254 subjects from 6 global collaborators. Sample metadata almost always included a de-identified subject ID, COVID-19 status, age in years and sex. Where available, HLA class I and class II types were obtained from metadata supplied by the sample provider rather than from assay-based typing. General study outcomes and caveats: The amount of clinical and demographic metadata varied by source and participant and was provided uncurated.

At one collaborating source in Seattle, patients were enrolled during active infection and were followed longitudinally through the course of disease. Each collaborating institution followed its own protocols to collect whole blood in K2EDTA tubes. Collaborator samples were shipped for TCRbeta analysis as frozen whole blood, isolated PBMCs, or DNA extracted from either sample type. TCRbeta CDR3 regions were amplified from genomic DNA by means of the immunoSEQ Assay, a bias-controlled multiplex PCR. Per the source publication's procedure: The number of nucleated cells in each sample was estimated from the amplification of reference gene primers within the assay. To quantify the absolute abundance of each unique TCRbeta CDR3 rearrangement, sequence reads were collapsed and filtered. For each sample, productive Simpson clonality was calculated as the square root of Simpson's diversity index over productive rearrangements. Imported from immuneACCESS, the table was reduced by TCRdb to in-frame sequences with V and J called. These copies leave out some clones; in studies compared against another copy, an unresolved V gene accounts for under half, and the cause of the remainder is not known. The V and J calls and clone size are taken from that table; D and trimming were inferred from the DNA. The sample records 150,000 to 200,000 clones, more than 75% of which are singletons. The ten most abundant clones make up around 12% of the sample.

With respect to this clone: Its antigen has not been determined. Base quality data are lacking; no much larger clone is found one base away.

Reading from cysteine to phenylalanine, the CDR3 counts 15 amino acids. Only the CDR3 region is kept as DNA, spanning 45 bases read in frame from base 1. Reading the germline V gene gives CDR1 MNHEY and CDR2 SVGAGI. The germline V and J ends show losses of 0 bases and 2 bases respectively, and no gene match explains 3 bases of the junction. Sequenced: peripheral blood. The receptor was derived from a woman aged 70 to 79 with COVID-19, enrolled during active disease. The rearrangement joined TRBV6-5 to TRBJ1-2, and 7 bases in between align with TRBD1. CDR3 protein: CASSYSVQGNYGYTF. The DNA sequence follows: TGTGCCAGCAGTTACTCTGTACAGGGGAACTATGGCTACACCTTC.